The 25 T cell receptor beta chains below all came from one sample that was sequenced in a study of shared clonotypes between healthy human individuals. Only in-frame clones appear in the TCRdb table, and some are missing; sequencing was by immunoSEQ multiplex PCR. The repertoire consists of more than 400,000 clones, with approximately 95% occurring once and the leading ten covering about 0.059%. The source material was naive CD4+ T cells sorted from blood. This sample's subset: CD45RA+ positively selected. The receptors stem from a woman younger than 45 in good health.

The chain carries TRBV5-4 and TRBJ2-7; 9 bases align to TRBD2. CDR1 is SGHNT, CDR2 YYREEE, per germline (reference sequence). The trim removed 0 bases at V and 10 bases at J, leaving 8 bases unmatched. The CDR3 loop spans 14 amino acids. This CDR3 reads CASSLGLADRGQYF. The DNA for the CDR3 is TGTGCCAGCAGCTTGGGACTAGCGGATAGGGGACAGTACTTC.

The chain links TRBV7-8 to TRBJ2-7; 7 bases agree with TRBD1. With V trimmed by 0 bases and J by 0 bases, 2 bases remained unmatched. CDR3 length equals 15 residues. Germline V lookup: CDR1 SGHVS, CDR2 FQNEAQ. CDR3 in amino acids: CASSLAGTVSYEQYF. The DNA for the CDR3 is TGTGCCAGCAGCTTAGCCGGGACAGTCTCCTACGAGCAGTACTTC. The variable domain in full, completed from reference TRBV7-8 and TRBJ2-7, reads GAGVSQSPRYKVAKRGQDVALRCDPISGHVSLFWYQQALGQGPEFLTYFQNEAQLDKSGLPSDRFFAERPEGSVSTLKIQRTQQEDSAVYLCASSLAGTVSYEQYFGPGTRLTVT.

The chain employs TRBV18 and TRBJ2-7; D is possibly TRBD1 (5 bases). This CDR3 contains 14 residues. Germline CDR1 and CDR2: KGHSH and LQKENI. Between the trimmed V and J ends, which lost 8 bases and 1 base, there was a span of 15 bases. The CDR3 loop reads CASKGPGQSYEQYF. The CDR3 nucleotides read TGTGCCAGCAAGGGGCCAGGGCAGTCCTACGAGCAGTACTTC.

The rearrangement uses TRBV18 and TRBJ2-7; D may be TRBD1 (9 bases). The CDR3 contains 16 residues. Germline assignment: CDR1 KGHSH and CDR2 LQKENI. V lost 4 bases, J lost 3 bases, and 19 bases lay in between. CDR3 residues: CASSLNRGLAGYEQYF. The CDR3 DNA is TGTGCCAGCTCACTAAACAGGGGGCTAGCGGGCTACGAGCAGTACTTC.

This chain connects TRBV6-6 to TRBJ1-2; the match to TRBD1 covers 8 bases. The CDR3 covers 15 residues. Per the germline V gene, CDR1 is MNHNY and CDR2 is SVGAGI (reference sequence). V gave up 2 bases and J gave up 6 bases; unmatched junction bases: 8. The CDR3 bases are TGTGCCAGCAGTTACGGAAGCAGGACAGGGCATGGCTACACCTTC. This translates into CASSYGSRTGHGYTF.

The gene calls are TRBV5-1 and TRBJ2-5; 8 bases fit TRBD1. V was clipped by 2 bases and J by 5 bases; unmatched bases: 5. Germline V CDR1 and CDR2: SGHRS, YFSETQ. The CDR3 extends over 14 amino acids. DNA of the CDR3: TGCGCCAGCAGCTTTGCAGGGGGCAGGGAGACCCAGTACTTC. Translating it yields CASSFAGGRETQYF.

The genes are TRBV28 and TRBJ1-1; unclear D gene. V was cut by 4 bases and J by 9 bases, with 15 bases left in between. In germline, CDR1 is MDHEN, CDR2 SYDVKM. The CDR3 extends over 13 amino acids. This CDR3 is CASSSAPWDKAFF. The CDR3 DNA reads TGTGCCAGCAGTTCCGCTCCTTGGGATAAAGCTTTCTTT.

The rearrangement uses TRBV9 and TRBJ2-3; D is ambiguous. Between the trimmed V and J ends, which lost 4 bases and 0 bases, there was a span of 6 bases. CDR3 length: 13 residues. CDR1 is SGDLS and CDR2 is YYNGEE in the germline V gene. This chain's CDR3 is CASSLRSTDTQYF. CDR3 DNA sequence: TGTGCCAGCAGCCTCCGCAGCACAGATACGCAGTATTTT.

This sequence joins TRBV14 and TRBJ2-2, with D tentatively TRBD2 (5 bases). Germline CDR1 and CDR2: SGHDN and FVKESK. The CDR3 is made up of 14 amino acids. V lost 2 bases, J lost 6 bases, and 10 bases lay in between. Here the CDR3 reads CASSQQLDSGELFF. The CDR3 DNA sequence: TGTGCCAGCAGCCAACAACTAGATTCCGGGGAGCTGTTTTTT. Full variable domain (rest looked up from reference TRBV14 and TRBJ2-2): EAGVTQFPSHSVIEKGQTVTLRCDPISGHDNLYWYRRVMGKEIKFLLHFVKESKQDESGMPNNRFLAERTGGTYSTLKVQPAELEDSGVYFCASSQQLDSGELFFGEGSRLTVL.

The V gene is TRBV6-5, the J gene TRBJ2-5; TRBD1 is a possible D gene (5 bases). Germline lookup yields CDR1 MNHEY and CDR2 SVGAGI. Trimming removed 4 bases from V and 3 bases from J, with 18 bases in between. The length of the CDR3 is 16 residues. In nucleotides, the CDR3 is TGTGCCAGCAGTTGGTCGACTGGGGCCCCGGAAGAGACCCAGTACTTC. It yields the protein CASSWSTGAPEETQYF.

This clone was seen just once. One end of the junction does not line up with germline, which may come from a read error. In the same sample, other DNA sequences code for this CDR3. The chain is built from TRBV28 and TRBJ2-5; D is unresolved. Per germline, CDR1 MDHEN and CDR2 SYDVKM. The CDR3 sequence is 13 residues long. DNA for the CDR3: TGCGCCAGCAGTTTGGGTAGGGAAGAGACCCAGTACTTC. Its protein product is CASSLGREETQYF.

V usage is TRBV7-8 and J usage is TRBJ2-3; 10 bases are shared with TRBD2. Per germline, CDR1 SGHVS and CDR2 FQNEAQ. This CDR3 contains 18 residues. V lost 4 bases to trimming and J lost 5 bases; unmatched junction nucleotides: 15. The CDR3 here is CASSSPRRAGGPLDTQYF. Written as DNA, the CDR3 is TGTGCCAGCAGCTCCCCCCGAAGAGCGGGAGGGCCGCTAGATACGCAGTATTTT.

This chain uses TRBV13 with TRBJ1-1, with 7 positions matching TRBD1. The CDR3 is 16 amino acids. Germline V gene lookup returns CDR1 PRHDT and CDR2 FYEKMQ (reference sequence). Trimming at V came to 5 bases and at J to 1 base, leaving 10 bases not matched to a gene. The CDR3 protein is CASSRRQGGANTEAFF. The CDR3 nucleotides are TGTGCCAGCAGCCGACGACAGGGTGGGGCGAACACTGAAGCTTTCTTT.

The genes are TRBV28 and TRBJ2-7; unclear D gene. The V end was cut by 4 bases, the J end by 6 bases, with 4 bases between. Germline-derived CDR1 and CDR2 are MDHEN and SYDVKM. The CDR3 spans 10 residues. The CDR3: CASSSTEQYF. DNA for the CDR3: TGTGCCAGCAGTTCTACCGAGCAGTACTTC.

This chain links TRBV6-4 with TRBJ1-5; D is possibly TRBD1 (5 bases). This CDR3 has 15 residues. Looked up from germline, CDR1 is MRHNA and CDR2 is SNTAGT. Trimming took 4 bases from V and 5 from J, leaving 15 bases between them. The CDR3 reads CASSAFGGGDQPQHF. In nucleotides, the CDR3 is TGTGCCAGCAGTGCCTTTGGGGGTGGGGATCAGCCCCAGCATTTT.

This chain joins TRBV18 and TRBJ2-7; 16 bases are a match to TRBD2. The CDR3 is made up of 15 amino acids. After removal of 4 bases from V and 8 bases from J, the junction contained 5 bases not matched to a gene. Germline CDR1 and CDR2: KGHSH and LQKENI. CDR3 bases: TGTGCCAGCTCACTTGGGACTAGCGGGAGGGCCAAGCAGTACTTC. It translates to CASSLGTSGRAKQYF.

J is TRBJ2-5 and V is TRBV29-1; 11 positions agree with TRBD1. The CDR3 has 12 residues. Trimming cost V 5 bases and J 7 bases; bases outside gene matches: 3. Germline lookup yields CDR1 SQVTM and CDR2 ANQGSEA. This CDR3 is CSVWTGGPTQYF. CDR3 nucleotides: TGCAGCGTTTGGACAGGGGGCCCGACCCAGTACTTC. Filled out from reference TRBV29-1 and TRBJ2-5, the complete variable domain reads SAVISQKPSRDICQRGTSLTIQCQVDSQVTMMFWYRQQPGQSLTLIATANQGSEATYESGFVIDKFPISRPNLTFSTLTVSNMSPEDSSIYLCSVWTGGPTQYFGPGTRLLVL.

The rearrangement joins TRBV15 to TRBJ1-1; D unresolved. Germline-derived CDR1 and CDR2 are LNHNV and YYDKDF (reference sequence). The ends were cut back, 0 bases at V and 10 bases at J, with 9 bases in the middle. The CDR3 contains 12 residues. The CDR3 DNA follows: TGTGCCACCAGCAGAGATAGGGATTCAGCTTTCTTT. Translating gives CATSRDRDSAFF.

V is TRBV4-1 and J is TRBJ1-1; tentatively, D is TRBD1 (5 bases). This CDR3 is built from 15 residues. The germline V and J ends were trimmed by 1 base and 8 bases, with 17 bases remaining between them. The germline V gene has CDR1 MGHRA and CDR2 YSYEKL. CDR3 DNA: TGCGCCAGCAGCCAAGTCCCGGGACCTAGCCCCGAAGCTTTCTTT. Translated, it gives CASSQVPGPSPEAFF.

The genes are TRBV4-1 and TRBJ1-5; 11 bases map to TRBD1. The ends lost 0 bases at V and 7 bases at J; junction bases unmatched: 11. CDR3 length equals 18 residues. Germline CDR1 is MGHRA and CDR2 is YSYEKL. The CDR3 loop is CASSQDSGTGGIHQPQHF. CDR3 nucleotides: TGCGCCAGCAGCCAAGATAGTGGGACAGGGGGTATTCACCAGCCCCAGCATTTT.

V is TRBV28 and J is TRBJ1-5; 7 bases align to TRBD1. CDR1 and CDR2 from the germline V gene are MDHEN and SYDVKM. Germline trimming cut 6 bases from V and 5 bases from J; bases unmatched to any gene: 7. The CDR3 covers 14 residues. As DNA, the CDR3 is TGTGCCAGCAGGCAGGGGGAAAAGGATCAGCCCCAGCATTTT. It codes for CASRQGEKDQPQHF.

The chain uses TRBV5-4 and TRBJ2-5; perhaps TRBD2 as D (6 bases). The CDR3 sequence is 15 residues long. The ends were cut back, 3 bases at V and 0 bases at J, with 12 bases in the middle. In germline, CDR1 is SGHNT, CDR2 YYREEE (reference sequence). The CDR3 bases are TGTGCCAGCAGCTCCGGGGGAGCATACCAAGAGACCCAGTACTTC. Translating it yields CASSSGGAYQETQYF.

The V and J genes are TRBV18 and TRBJ2-1; TRBD1 matches 7 bases. CDR1 is KGHSH and CDR2 is LQKENI in the germline V gene. The trim removed 5 bases at V and 3 bases at J, leaving 7 bases unmatched. The CDR3 runs to 15 residues. CDR3 DNA: TGTGCCAGCTCATTGACCGGGACAGTCTACAATGAGCAGTTCTTC. Protein sequence: CASSLTGTVYNEQFF.

The rearrangement links TRBV7-9 to TRBJ2-1; D tentatively reads TRBD1 or TRBD2 (8 bases each). V lost 2 bases and J 7 bases, leaving 15 bases between the germline ends. The CDR3 length is 15 residues. Looked up from germline, CDR1 is SEHNR and CDR2 is FQNEAQ (reference sequence). The CDR3 DNA reads as TGTGCCAGCAGCTTAAATAGCGGGACAGGAAATGAGCAGTTCTTC. Translated: CASSLNSGTGNEQFF.

In its sample, this clone was seen once. The rearrangement joins TRBV7-3 to TRBJ2-3; D gene ambiguous. Germline values: CDR1 SGHTA, CDR2 FQGTGA. Trimming took 1 base from V and 6 from J, leaving 8 bases between them. CDR3 length: 13 residues. The CDR3 protein is CASSLNLEDTQYF. The CDR3 DNA is TGTGCCAGCAGCTTAAACCTCGAGGATACGCAGTATTTT.